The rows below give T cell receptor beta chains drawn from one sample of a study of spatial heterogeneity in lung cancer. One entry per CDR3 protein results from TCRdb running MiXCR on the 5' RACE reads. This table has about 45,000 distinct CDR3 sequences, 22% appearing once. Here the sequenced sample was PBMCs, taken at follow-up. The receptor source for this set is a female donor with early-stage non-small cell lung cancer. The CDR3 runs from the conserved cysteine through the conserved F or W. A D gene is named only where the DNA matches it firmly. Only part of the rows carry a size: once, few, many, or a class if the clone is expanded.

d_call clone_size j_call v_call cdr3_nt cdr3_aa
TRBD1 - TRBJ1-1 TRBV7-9 TGTGCCAGCAGCCCGGGACAGGGTCCGAACACTGTAGCTTTCTTT CASSPGQGPNTVAFF
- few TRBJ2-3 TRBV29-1 TGCAGCGTTGTACTAGCAGATACGCAGTATTTT CSVVLADTQYF
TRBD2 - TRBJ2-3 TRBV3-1 TGTGCCAGCAGCTTTCTAGCGGGAACAGATACGCAGTATTTT CASSFLAGTDTQYF
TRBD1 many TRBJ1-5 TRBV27 TGTGCCAGCAGTACCCTGGGACAGCTAGGTCAGCCCCAGCATTTT CASSTLGQLGQPQHF
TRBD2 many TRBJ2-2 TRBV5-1 TGCGCCAGCAGCTCTGGGACTAGCGGCACCGGGGAGCTGTTTTTT CASSSGTSGTGELFF
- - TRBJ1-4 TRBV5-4 TGTGCCAGCAGCCCGAGAGGTGCAACTAATGAAAAACTGTTTTTT CASSPRGATNEKLFF
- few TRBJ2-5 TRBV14 TGTGCCAGCTCCCGACAGGCCCAAGAGACCCAGTACTTC CASSRQAQETQYF
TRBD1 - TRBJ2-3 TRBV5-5 TGTGCCAGCAGCTTGTACTCGGGACAGCTCACAGATACGCAGTATTTT CASSLYSGQLTDTQYF
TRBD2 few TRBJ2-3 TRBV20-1 TGCAGTGCTCGTAGCGGGGGGGTCTCGGGTACGCAGTATTTT CSARSGGVSGTQYF
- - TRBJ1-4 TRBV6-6 TGTGCCAGCAGTCTAGTGGCGGATGAAAAACTGTTTTTT CASSLVADEKLFF
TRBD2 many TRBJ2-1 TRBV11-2 TGTGCCAGCAGCTTAAGGGCGGGGGGCCCTTTAGGGAACAATGAGCAGTTCTTC CASSLRAGGPLGNNEQFF
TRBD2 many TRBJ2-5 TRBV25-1 TGTGCCAGCAGTAGAGTACTAGCGGCAAAGACCCAGTACTTC CASSRVLAAKTQYF
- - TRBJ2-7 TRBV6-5 TGTGCCAGCAGTTACGCCTCGACAGGTGACATCTACGAGCAGTACTTC CASSYASTGDIYEQYF
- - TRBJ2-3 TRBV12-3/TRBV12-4 TGTGCCAGCAGTTCCCGCCGGGACCTCTTCGTGGGAGATACGCAGTATTTT CASSSRRDLFVGDTQYF
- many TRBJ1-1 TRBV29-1 TGCAGCGGGAGGGGAAATACTGAAGCTTTCTTT CSGRGNTEAFF
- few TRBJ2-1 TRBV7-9 TGTGCCAGCGTGACTCTAGGGCCGGCTGAGCAGTTCTTC CASVTLGPAEQFF
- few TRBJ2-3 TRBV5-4 TGTGCCAGCAGTCCCCCCGCGGTCTATACGCAGTATTTT CASSPPAVYTQYF
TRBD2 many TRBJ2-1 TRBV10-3 TGTGCCATCAGTGAGATAATAGCGGGAGGGGAGCAGTTCTTC CAISEIIAGGEQFF
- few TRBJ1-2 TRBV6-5 TGTGCCAGCAGTTCTCTTCCCCTTTACTATGGCTACACCTTC CASSSLPLYYGYTF
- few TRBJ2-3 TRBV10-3 TGTGCCATCAGTGAGGAAGCCCCAGATACGCAGTATTTT CAISEEAPDTQYF
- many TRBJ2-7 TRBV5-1 TGCGCCAGCAGCCCGCGGGCCGGGGCTTACTACGAGCAGTACTTC CASSPRAGAYYEQYF
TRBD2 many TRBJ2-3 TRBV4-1 TGCGCCAGCAGCCCGCTAGCGGGAGCAGATACGCAGTATTTT CASSPLAGADTQYF
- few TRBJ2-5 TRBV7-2 TGTGCCAGCAGCCCACCCGAGGAGGCAAGACAAGAGACCCAGTACTTC CASSPPEEARQETQYF
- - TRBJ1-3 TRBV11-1 TGTGCCAGCGCCTACTCTGGAAACACCATATATTTT CASAYSGNTIYF
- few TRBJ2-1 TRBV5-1 TGCGCCAGCTTCGGAGCAGGGAGCTCCTACAATGAGCAGTTCTTC CASFGAGSSYNEQFF
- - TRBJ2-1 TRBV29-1 TGCAGCGTTGAAGCGGGAAGGTACAATGAGCAGTTCTTC CSVEAGRYNEQFF
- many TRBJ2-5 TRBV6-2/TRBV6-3 TGTGCCAGCAGTTACGTGCAGTCACAAGAGACCCAGTACTTC CASSYVQSQETQYF